The rows below give T cell receptor beta chains drawn from one sample of a study of a mutant IDH1 vaccine in newly diagnosed glioma. This table comes from immunoSEQ multiplex PCR, and its TCRdb copy is limited to in-frame clones, with some not included. The sample has about 42,000 clones; approximately 83% are singletons. These receptors lack a known antigen. The sequencing used PBMCs, collected from a glioma patient whose treatment included an IDH1 peptide vaccine. All receptors derive from a man in his forties with glioma. CDR3s include the opening cysteine and the closing phenylalanine or tryptophan. D genes are given only for firm matches. The listing skips clone size in some rows; elsewhere it reads once, few, many or a size class.

j_gene,abundance,d_gene,v_gene,CDR3aa,CDR3nt
TRBJ1-4,NA,NA,TRBV9,CASSVERGLNEKLFF,TGTGCCAGCAGCGTCGAAAGGGGGTTAAATGAAAAACTGTTTTTT
TRBJ1-5,NA,NA,TRBV6-1,CASSGDGYSNQPQHF,TGTGCCAGCAGTGGGGATGGTTATAGCAATCAGCCCCAGCATTTT
TRBJ2-5,NA,NA,TRBV7-2,CASSLSVETQYF,TGTGCCAGCAGCTTGTCAGTTGAGACCCAGTACTTC
TRBJ2-7,NA,TRBD1,TRBV27,CASSSNTRPGGYEQYF,TGTGCCAGCAGTTCGAACACTCGGCCAGGGGGCTACGAGCAGTACTTC
TRBJ2-3,NA,NA,TRBV7-2,CASRGRLTDTQYF,TGTGCCAGCCGGGGGAGGTTAACAGATACGCAGTATTTT
TRBJ2-3,NA,NA,TRBV4-1,CASSLRETTDTQYF,TGCGCCAGCAGCCTACGGGAGACGACAGATACGCAGTATTTT
TRBJ2-4,few,NA,TRBV4-3,CASSQDRAHPVKNIQYF,TGCGCCAGCAGCCAAGATCGGGCCCACCCCGTAAAAAACATTCAGTACTTC
TRBJ2-1,NA,NA,TRBV2,CASDTWDRLAFSGNRDEQFF,TGTGCCAGCGACACCTGGGACAGGTTGGCATTTAGCGGGAATAGGGATGAGCAGTTCTTC
TRBJ1-3,NA,NA,TRBV5-1,CASRPQGAGNTIYF,TGCGCCAGCAGACCACAGGGAGCTGGAAACACCATATATTTT
TRBJ1-3,NA,TRBD1,TRBV10-3,CATAPGTGFGNTIYF,TGTGCCACCGCCCCCGGGACAGGGTTTGGAAACACCATATATTTT
TRBJ2-3,NA,NA,TRBV28,CASSPRGNSDTQYF,TGTGCCAGCAGTCCTAGGGGTAATTCAGATACGCAGTATTTT
TRBJ1-1,NA,NA,TRBV14,CASSQDMNTEAFF,TGTGCCAGCAGCCAAGATATGAACACTGAAGCTTTCTTT
TRBJ1-1,few,NA,TRBV7-2,CASSPDRGNTEAFF,TGTGCCAGCAGCCCAGACCGGGGGAACACTGAAGCTTTCTTT
TRBJ2-7,once,TRBD2,TRBV19,CASSIGTSGNSRYEQYF,TGTGCCAGTAGTATAGGGACTAGCGGAAACTCTCGGTACGAGCAGTACTTC
TRBJ2-5,NA,TRBD1,TRBV7-3,CASSSGQGRGETQYF,TGTGCCAGCAGCTCAGGACAGGGGAGGGGAGAGACCCAGTACTTC
TRBJ2-2,NA,NA,TRBV4-3,CASSQDRLPTGELFF,TGCGCCAGCAGCCAAGATCGGTTACCCACCGGGGAGCTGTTTTTT
TRBJ2-7,NA,NA,TRBV21-1,CASSKVGLIGRGITPTMQYF,TGTGCCAGCAGCAAAGTGGGCCTGATTGGACGGGGTATAACCCCTACGATGCAGTACTTC
TRBJ2-4,once,NA,TRBV7-9,CASSSLTGRDIQYF,TGTGCCAGCAGCTCCCTAACAGGGCGGGACATTCAGTACTTC
TRBJ2-5,NA,NA,TRBV7-2,CASSSARGIQETQYF,TGTGCCAGCAGCTCCGCTAGGGGAATCCAAGAGACCCAGTACTTC
TRBJ2-5,NA,TRBD2,TRBV5-1,CASSPGPTSGGQETQYF,TGCGCCAGCAGCCCGGGACCCACTAGCGGAGGCCAAGAGACCCAGTACTTC
TRBJ2-5,NA,NA,TRBV7-3,CASSLNGGARETQYF,TGTGCCAGCAGCCTGAATGGGGGGGCACGAGAGACCCAGTACTTC
TRBJ2-4,NA,TRBD1,TRBV18,CASSPGTGGDIQYF,TGTGCCAGCTCACCAGGGACAGGGGGCGACATTCAGTACTTC
TRBJ2-1,NA,TRBD1,TRBV11-2,CASSLGGGGTGFNEQFF,TGTGCCAGCAGCTTAGGGGGCGGAGGGACAGGGTTCAATGAGCAGTTCTTC
TRBJ1-1,NA,NA,TRBV18,CASSQGRNTEAFF,TGTGCCAGCTCACAAGGACGGAACACTGAAGCTTTCTTT
TRBJ1-2,NA,NA,TRBV9,CASSQDRNYGYTF,TGTGCCAGCAGTCAAGACAGGAACTATGGCTACACCTTC